What follows are 3 T cell receptor beta chains derived from one specimen sequenced in a study of CD8 T cells in Susac syndrome. Reverse transcription of roughly 0.5 to 1 ug RNA was carried out with random hexamers. TCRdb called the immunoSEQ multiplex PCR reads again in MiXCR, with one record for every CDR3 protein. In the table there are around 190,000 distinct CDR3 sequences, 85% to 95% of which are singletons. Material: CD4+ T cells from PBMCs. Receptors were obtained from a human donor in good health.

J is TRBJ2-7 and V is TRBV5-1; the match to TRBD2 covers 7 bases. J lost 0 bases, V lost 4 bases, and 4 bases had no gene match. Germline V gene sequence: CDR1 SGHRS, CDR2 YFSETQ. This CDR3 is 14 amino acids long. CDR3 nucleotide sequence: TGCGCCAGCAGCGCCACTAGCGCCTCCTACGAGCAGTACTTC. It translates to CASSATSASYEQYF.

This chain uses TRBV29-1 with TRBJ2-2; the D is unclear. Looked up from germline, CDR1 is SQVTM and CDR2 is ANQGSEA. V dropped 1 base and J dropped 4 bases, with 7 bases sitting between them. The CDR3 length is 13 residues. CDR3 coding DNA: TGCAGCGTTGAAGGGCTTCGCACCGGGGAGCTGTTTTTT. This encodes CSVEGLRTGELFF.

The chain employs TRBV30 and TRBJ1-2, with 7 bases lining up with TRBD1. V lost 8 bases, J lost 3 bases, and 15 bases stayed unmatched. CDR3 size: 15 residues. Looked up from germline, CDR1 is GTSNPN and CDR2 is SVGIG (reference sequence). CDR3 sequence (DNA): TGTGCCGCACCGGGACAGAAATTCTCCGACTATGGCTACACCTTC. Encoded protein: CAAPGQKFSDYGYTF.